The rows below give T cell receptor beta chains drawn from one sample of a study of PD-1 blockade in classical Hodgkin lymphoma. Measured with immunoSEQ multiplex PCR; TCRdb has only the in-frame clones, and not every one. Of 30,000 to 40,000 clones listed, about 94% are singletons. The material sequenced was CD4+ T cells from blood, taken before the fourth cycle of nivolumab. The receptors derive from a human donor with classical Hodgkin lymphoma. CDR3s include the opening cysteine and the closing phenylalanine or tryptophan. Fields, in order: J gene, V gene, clone size, D gene, CDR3 protein, CDR3 DNA. The D gene is left open where the match is weak. Not every row has a clone size; where given, it reads once, few, many or a size class.

TRBJ2-2,TRBV10-3,NA,NA,CAISANTGELFF,TGTGCCATCAGCGCGAACACCGGGGAGCTGTTTTTT
TRBJ1-6,TRBV18,NA,NA,CASSPLTGENSPLHF,TGTGCCAGCTCACCCCTGACGGGGGAAAATTCACCCCTCCACTTT
TRBJ1-2,TRBV27,NA,NA,CASSGDNYGYTF,TGTGCCAGCAGTGGCGATAACTATGGCTACACCTTC
TRBJ1-1,TRBV29-1,NA,NA,CSVDLGRKAFF,TGCAGCGTTGACCTCGGGCGTAAGGCTTTCTTT
TRBJ2-3,TRBV12-5,once,TRBD1,CASGLGFRGQRTDTQYF,TGTGCTAGTGGTTTAGGGTTTAGGGGACAGCGCACAGATACGCAGTATTTT
TRBJ1-4,TRBV28,NA,TRBD1,CASSERTGVTNEKLFF,TGTGCCAGCAGTGAAAGGACAGGGGTAACTAATGAAAAACTGTTTTTT
TRBJ1-1,TRBV19,NA,NA,CASSLEGGYTEAFF,TGTGCCAGTAGTTTAGAAGGGGGGTACACTGAAGCTTTCTTT
TRBJ2-3,TRBV19,NA,NA,CASSTTAGDTQYF,TGTGCCAGTAGTACCACAGCGGGAGATACGCAGTATTTT
TRBJ1-1,TRBV27,NA,TRBD1,CASSKRTGTEAFF,TGTGCCAGCAGCAAACGGACAGGGACTGAAGCTTTCTTT
TRBJ2-5,TRBV30,NA,TRBD2,CAWAPGLAGSQETQYF,TGTGCCTGGGCACCGGGACTAGCGGGCTCCCAAGAGACCCAGTACTTC
TRBJ2-5,TRBV30,NA,NA,CAWGGQSQETQYF,TGTGCCTGGGGAGGACAGAGCCAAGAGACCCAGTACTTC
TRBJ2-1,TRBV19,NA,TRBD2,CASSISLAGGEQFF,TGTGCCAGTAGTATTTCCCTAGCGGGAGGGGAGCAGTTCTTC
TRBJ1-5,TRBV15,NA,NA,CATSRDKPGAGEQPQHF,TGTGCCACCAGCAGAGATAAGCCGGGGGCGGGAGAACAGCCCCAGCATTTT
TRBJ1-4,TRBV7-9,NA,TRBD1,CASSSTHRGRIEKLFF,TGTGCCAGCAGCTCAACTCACAGGGGGCGAATAGAAAAACTGTTTTTT
TRBJ2-7,TRBV29-1,NA,NA,CSVATGYEQYF,TGCAGCGTTGCGACAGGCTACGAGCAGTACTTC
TRBJ2-2,TRBV12-5,NA,NA,CASGLSDREGTGELFF,TGTGCTAGTGGTTTGTCGGACAGGGAGGGTACCGGGGAGCTGTTTTTT
TRBJ2-3,TRBV9,NA,NA,CASSVDPTIDTDTQYF,TGTGCCAGCAGCGTAGACCCCACTATTGACACAGATACGCAGTATTTT
TRBJ2-1,TRBV25-1,NA,NA,CASRTRYNGNYNEQFF,TGTGCCAGCAGAACGAGGTACAATGGAAATTACAATGAGCAGTTCTTC
TRBJ2-7,TRBV10-3,NA,NA,CAISVQNRGEQYF,TGTGCCATCAGTGTCCAGAACAGAGGCGAGCAGTACTTC
TRBJ1-4,TRBV19,NA,NA,CASSLGTMGKLFF,TGTGCCAGTAGTCTAGGGACAATGGGAAAACTGTTTTTT
TRBJ1-5,TRBV10-3,NA,NA,CAISEGTRGGSNQPQHF,TGTGCCATCAGTGAGGGGACGAGGGGGGGTAGCAATCAGCCCCAGCATTTT
TRBJ1-5,TRBV6-6,NA,NA,CASRTDSNQPQHF,TGTGCCAGCAGGACGGATAGCAATCAGCCCCAGCATTTT
TRBJ1-1,TRBV5-1,NA,NA,CASSLGENTEAFF,TGCGCCAGCAGCTTGGGGGAGAACACTGAAGCTTTCTTT
TRBJ2-4,TRBV19,NA,NA,CASSPTGTPNIQYF,TGTGCCAGTAGTCCGACCGGGACACCGAACATTCAGTACTTC
TRBJ2-7,TRBV12-5,NA,TRBD2,CASGLVRGGTYEQYF,TGTGCTAGTGGTTTGGTACGGGGGGGCACCTACGAGCAGTACTTC
TRBJ2-1,TRBV2,NA,NA,CASRNRVRLAAYNEQFF,TGTGCCAGCAGAAACAGGGTAAGGCTAGCGGCTTACAATGAGCAGTTCTTC